These 10 T cell receptor beta chains came from one sample sequenced in a study of T cells in Graves' hyperthyroidism and ophthalmopathy. TCR beta CDR3 regions were amplified from RNA transcripts. Initially, a first-round RT-PCR of the TCR CDR3 employed the HTBI primer set. TCRdb reanalysed the multiplex PCR reads using MiXCR and keeps one entry per CDR3 protein. The sample holds a few hundred thousand distinct CDR3 sequences, about 17% seen once. Specimen: blood. Receptors originate from a woman aged 45 to 65 with Graves' hyperthyroidism.

The chain has TRBV6-1 and TRBJ2-7; no clear D. The length of the CDR3 is 14 residues. Trimming left V 6 bases short and J 2 bases short, with 14 bases between. Germline V lookup: CDR1 MNHNS, CDR2 SASEGT. CDR3 protein: CASSSPLFAYEQYF. Written as DNA, the CDR3 is TGTGCCAGCAGCTCTCCCCTCTTTGCCTACGAGCAGTACTTC.

This clonotype was recorded a few times. This chain connects TRBV5-1 to TRBJ1-4; 7 nucleotides match TRBD1. J gave up 0 bases and V 4 bases, and 21 bases lay outside the gene matches. CDR1 and CDR2 (germline): SGHRS, YFSETQ. CDR3 length equals 21 residues. The CDR3 DNA reads as TGCGCCAGCAGCATAGTCCCGAGACAGGGCGTTGGTTGGGCAACTAATGAAAAACTGTTTTTT. It translates to CASSIVPRQGVGWATNEKLFF.

This clonotype turned up a few times. The chain has TRBV19 and TRBJ1-5; D remains ambiguous. V was shortened by 3 bases and J by 3 bases, with 9 bases between the two germline ends. Germline values: CDR1 LNHDA, CDR2 SQIVND (reference sequence). CDR3 length: 14 residues. Written as DNA, the CDR3 is TGTGCCAGTAGTATGGAGAGGGACAATCAGCCCCAGCATTTT. Protein sequence: CASSMERDNQPQHF.

This clonotype appeared many times. For the CDR3, the DNA is TGCAGTGCTAGAGATCGGGCTAGCGGGAGCTCCTACAATGAGCAGTTCTTC. It is translated as CSARDRASGSSYNEQFF. The chain recombines TRBV20-1 with TRBJ2-1; 10 bases agree with TRBD2. This CDR3 comprises 17 residues. Trimming cost V 0 bases and J 0 bases; bases outside gene matches: 5. CDR1 is DFQATT, CDR2 SNEGSKA, per germline (reference sequence).

This clonotype was detected a few times. V gene TRBV19 combines with J gene TRBJ2-1; 8 bases align to TRBD1. The CDR3 contains 17 residues. J was trimmed by 4 bases and V by 0 bases; bases with no gene match: 8. The germline gives CDR1 LNHDA, CDR2 SQIVND (reference sequence). The CDR3 region has the DNA TGTGCCAGTAGTATAGATCGCGCGACAGGGGAATACAATGAGCAGTTCTTC. This encodes CASSIDRATGEYNEQFF.

This chain uses TRBV14 with TRBJ2-7, with D unresolved. Germline V gene data show CDR1 as SGHDN and CDR2 as FVKESK. This CDR3 has 14 residues. V lost 1 base, J lost 2 bases, and 9 bases lay in between. CDR3 amino acids: CASSQAVPPYEQYF. Written as DNA, the CDR3 is TGTGCCAGCAGCCAAGCGGTTCCACCCTACGAGCAGTACTTC.

This clonotype showed up many times. The chain couples TRBV2 to TRBJ2-3; D not certain. Germline CDR1 reads SNHLY; CDR2 reads FYNNEI. V was shortened by 7 bases and J by 7 bases, with 15 bases between the two germline ends. The CDR3 runs 13 residues. In nucleotides, the CDR3 is TGTGCCAGCACTCCCCCAGGTGCATATACGCAGTATTTT. Amino acids: CASTPPGAYTQYF.

This clonotype was seen at least ten times. The rearrangement uses TRBV6-1 and TRBJ2-3; TRBD2 matches 13 bases. Per the germline V gene, CDR1 is MNHNS and CDR2 is SASEGT. The CDR3 consists of 15 residues. V shed 5 bases, J shed 4 bases, and the junction held 3 bases outside the gene matches. The CDR3 spells CASSPGLAGPDTQYF. The CDR3 nucleotides are TGTGCCAGCAGTCCGGGACTAGCGGGACCAGATACGCAGTATTTT.

The chain is built from TRBV19 and TRBJ2-7; D is perhaps TRBD1 (6 bases). In germline, CDR1 is LNHDA, CDR2 SQIVND (reference sequence). The CDR3 sequence is 16 residues long. V was shortened by 3 bases and J by 5 bases, with 20 bases between the two germline ends. The chain's CDR3 is CASSIAGGRGINEQYF. In DNA, the CDR3 is TGTGCCAGTAGTATTGCAGGTGGCAGGGGAATCAACGAGCAGTACTTC. Filled out from reference TRBV19 and TRBJ2-7, the complete variable domain reads DGGITQSPKYLFRKEGQNVTLSCEQNLNHDAMYWYRQDPGQGLRLIYYSQIVNDFQKGDIAEGYSVSREKKESFPLTVTSAQKNPTAFYLCASSIAGGRGINEQYFGPGTRLTVT.

This clonotype was seen at least ten times. This chain connects TRBV6-1 to TRBJ2-3; maybe TRBD2 (5 bases). The ends were cut back, 9 bases at V and 2 bases at J, with 12 bases in the middle. Germline V gene data show CDR1 as MNHNS and CDR2 as SASEGT. This CDR3 is 13 amino acids long. DNA of the CDR3: TGTGCCAGTTCACAGCGGCTCACAGATACGCAGTATTTT. It codes for CASSQRLTDTQYF.